The 29 T cell receptor beta chains in this list originate from one sample, sequenced in a study of T cell repertoires in cytomegalovirus infection. TCRdb used MiXCR to reprocess the reads, holding one entry per CDR3 protein. The repertoire holds over 150,000 distinct CDR3 sequences, approximately 19% seen once, with under 3.5% in the top ten. What was sequenced was PBMCs. These receptors were collected from a human donor in good health (CMV status not recorded). Some clones in this sample may be carry-over from other donors' samples.

The chain has TRBV5-1 and TRBJ1-2, with 9 bases fitting TRBD1. CDR3 length: 14 amino acids. Germline loops: CDR1 SGHRS, CDR2 YFSETQ. V lost 4 bases, J lost 5 bases, and 6 bases stayed unmatched. CDR3 bases: TGCGCCAGCAGCGGAGGACAGGGGAGGTATGGCTACACCTTC. This encodes CASSGGQGRYGYTF.

This clonotype was observed a few times. The chain has TRBV29-1 and TRBJ2-7; D is perhaps TRBD2 (7 bases). V was shortened by 6 bases and J by 3 bases, with 18 bases between the two germline ends. The germline V gene has CDR1 SQVTM and CDR2 ANQGSEA. The CDR3 is 14 residues long. The CDR3 protein is CSVGGGTRGYEQYF. The CDR3 coding sequence is TGCAGCGTGGGAGGGGGTACCCGTGGCTACGAGCAGTACTTC.

This clonotype was found a few times. The chain uses TRBV20-1 and TRBJ1-3; the D gene is possibly TRBD1 (6 bases). CDR1 is DFQATT, CDR2 SNEGSKA, per germline (reference sequence). V was clipped by 3 bases and J by 3 bases, with 9 bases between them. This CDR3 has 13 amino acids. The chain's CDR3 is CSASTGIGNTIYF. In nucleotides, the CDR3 is TGCAGTGCTAGTACAGGGATTGGAAACACCATATATTTT.

The table lists this clonotype with a few counts. The rearrangement uses TRBV2 and TRBJ2-2, with 7 nucleotides matching TRBD1. The V and J ends lost 6 bases and 0 bases, in that order; junction bases with no gene match: 4. Looked up from germline, CDR1 is SNHLY and CDR2 is FYNNEI. The CDR3 loop spans 15 amino acids. The CDR3 region is CASRPDRANTGELFF. The CDR3 DNA sequence: TGTGCCAGCAGACCCGACAGGGCGAACACCGGGGAGCTGTTTTTT.

The chain is built from TRBV7-8 and TRBJ2-1; D gene unclear. Trimming removed 4 bases from V and 2 bases from J, with 15 bases in between. Germline V gives CDR1 SGHVS, CDR2 FQNEAQ. The CDR3 sequence is 16 residues long. In nucleotides, the CDR3 is TGTGCCAGCAGCTCGGCTGGCGGACGGACCTACAATGAGCAGTTCTTC. Its translation is CASSSAGGRTYNEQFF. The full variable domain, in which reference TRBV7-8 and TRBJ2-1 provide the parts outside the CDR3, is GAGVSQSPRYKVAKRGQDVALRCDPISGHVSLFWYQQALGQGPEFLTYFQNEAQLDKSGLPSDRFFAERPEGSVSTLKIQRTQQEDSAVYLCASSSAGGRTYNEQFFGPGTRLTVL.

This clonotype showed up just a few times. The V call is TRBV5-1, the J call TRBJ2-3; 8 positions agree with TRBD2. V dropped 4 bases and J dropped 1; count of bases not matched to a gene: 5. The CDR3 has 15 residues. Germline V lookup: CDR1 SGHRS, CDR2 YFSETQ. This CDR3 is CASSHKAGGTDTQYF. The CDR3, as DNA: TGCGCCAGCAGCCACAAAGCGGGGGGCACAGATACGCAGTATTTT.

This clonotype was picked up a small number of times. The CDR3 loop reads CASSLGDKGQPQHF. DNA for the CDR3: TGTGCCAGCAGCTTGGGGGACAAAGGTCAGCCCCAGCATTTT. The rearrangement links TRBV7-2 to TRBJ1-5; TRBD1 might be the D (6 bases). The CDR3 is 14 amino acids. V was pared by 3 bases and J by 6 bases, with 12 bases between. Per the germline V gene, CDR1 is SGHTA and CDR2 is FQGNSA. The complete variable domain, with remaining parts taken from reference TRBV7-2 and TRBJ1-5, reads GAGVSQSPSNKVTEKGKDVELRCDPISGHTALYWYRQSLGQGLEFLIYFQGNSAPDKSGLPSDRFSAERTGGSVSTLTIQRTQQEDSAVYLCASSLGDKGQPQHFGDGTRLSIL.

This clonotype was counted between two and nine times. This chain connects TRBV7-2 to TRBJ1-5; no clear D. The CDR3 loop spans 13 amino acids. Trimming removed 0 bases from V and 4 bases from J, with 4 bases in between. Germline V CDR1 and CDR2: SGHTA, FQGNSA. The CDR3 reads CASSLALNQPQHF. In nucleotides, the CDR3 is TGTGCCAGCAGCTTAGCATTAAATCAGCCCCAGCATTTT.

V usage is TRBV4-3 and J usage is TRBJ2-1; tentative D call: TRBD2 (6 bases). Germline CDR1 LGHNA, CDR2 YSLEER. Trimming pared 0 bases from V and 3 bases from J, leaving 15 bases between. CDR3 size: 17 residues. CDR3: CASSQDWGDPVYNEQFF. For the CDR3, the DNA is TGCGCCAGCAGCCAAGATTGGGGGGATCCCGTCTACAATGAGCAGTTCTTC.

This clonotype was seen a handful of times. This rearrangement joins TRBV5-5 to TRBJ2-1; the D gene is possibly TRBD2 (5 bases). This CDR3 region has 13 residues. V was shortened by 9 bases and J by 0 bases, with 10 bases between the two germline ends. Germline V gene sequence: CDR1 SGHKS, CDR2 YYEKEE (reference sequence). In DNA form, the CDR3 reads TGTGCCACCACGGACTTCTCCTACAATGAGCAGTTCTTC. As protein: CATTDFSYNEQFF.

This clonotype was seen repeatedly, ten times or more. The chain carries TRBV7-2 and TRBJ2-2; no definite D call. Germline-derived CDR1 and CDR2 are SGHTA and FQGNSA. V lost 3 bases to trimming and J lost 0 bases, with 5 bases between them. The CDR3 totals 14 residues. CDR3 DNA sequence: TGTGCCAGCAGCTTTTTCGCGAACACCGGGGAGCTGTTTTTT. Its translation is CASSFFANTGELFF. Combining the CDR3 with reference TRBV7-2 and TRBJ2-2 gives the whole variable domain GAGVSQSPSNKVTEKGKDVELRCDPISGHTALYWYRQSLGQGLEFLIYFQGNSAPDKSGLPSDRFSAERTGGSVSTLTIQRTQQEDSAVYLCASSFFANTGELFFGEGSRLTVL.

This chain joins TRBV12-3 or TRBV12-4 and TRBJ2-7; the D gene could be TRBD1 or TRBD2 (6 bases each). V was cut by 6 bases and J by 1 base, with 10 bases left in between. The CDR3 sequence is 13 residues long. The CDR3 here is CASRGGQSYEQYF. The CDR3 bases are TGTGCCAGCAGGGGAGGACAGTCCTACGAGCAGTACTTC.

This clonotype has a count of ten or more. This sequence joins TRBV7-8 and TRBJ2-3, with D possibly TRBD2 on 6 matching bases. The germline CDR1 and CDR2 sequences are SGHVS and FQNEAQ. The V end lost 1 base, the J end lost 0 bases, and 8 bases lay between the germline ends. The length of the CDR3 is 15 residues. The CDR3: CASSLVRESTDTQYF. As DNA, the CDR3 is TGTGCCAGCAGCTTAGTCCGGGAGAGCACAGATACGCAGTATTTT.

This clonotype showed up just a few times. The V call is TRBV11-1, the J call TRBJ2-4; 8 positions match TRBD2. The CDR3 is 14 amino acids. In germline, CDR1 is SGHAT, CDR2 FQDESV (reference sequence). Trimming removed 5 bases from V and 9 bases from J; junction bases left unmatched: 9. In DNA, the CDR3 is TGTGCCAGCAGCCCCCTGAGCGGGGGAGGCATTCAGTACTTC. Amino acids: CASSPLSGGGIQYF. Full variable domain (missing parts from reference TRBV11-1 and TRBJ2-4): EAEVAQSPRYKITEKSQAVAFWCDPISGHATLYWYRQILGQGPELLVQFQDESVVDDSQLPKDRFSAERLKGVDSTLKIQPAELGDSAMYLCASSPLSGGGIQYFGAGTRLSVL.

V usage is TRBV4-2 and J usage is TRBJ2-1, with D possibly being TRBD1 or TRBD2 (5 bases each). The CDR3 loop spans 19 amino acids. The germline V and J ends were trimmed by 8 bases and 7 bases, with 33 bases remaining between them. CDR1 and CDR2 from the germline V gene are LGHNA and YNFKEQ. This chain's CDR3 is CASSRGGATGRSVRNEQFF. CDR3 DNA: TGTGCCAGCTCCCGGGGTGGGGCCACCGGGCGCTCTGTTCGGAATGAGCAGTTCTTC.

This sequence joins TRBV29-1 and TRBJ1-5, with 9 bases aligning to TRBD1. With 5 bases clipped from V and 7 bases from J, the junction kept 9 bases outside the gene matches. The CDR3 is made up of 14 amino acids. CDR1 and CDR2 from the germline V gene are SQVTM and ANQGSEA. CDR3 region: CSVHRDRDWQPQHF. For the CDR3, the DNA is TGCAGCGTTCACCGGGACAGGGATTGGCAGCCCCAGCATTTT.

This clonotype was observed at least ten times. V gene TRBV7-2 combines with J gene TRBJ2-3, with unresolved D. Germline CDR1 SGHTA, CDR2 FQGNSA. The ends were cut back, 5 bases at V and 1 base at J, with 7 bases in the middle. This CDR3 is 13 amino acids long. The CDR3 nucleotides are TGTGCCAGCAGCCGAAGGCGCACAGATACGCAGTATTTT. This gives the protein CASSRRRTDTQYF.

The rearrangement links TRBV5-1 to TRBJ2-1, with D perhaps matching TRBD1 or TRBD2 (5 bases each). Germline values: CDR1 SGHRS, CDR2 YFSETQ. Trimming removed 3 bases from V and 7 bases from J, with 20 bases in between. This CDR3 is 16 amino acids long. CDR3 residues: CASSSGTTPSGNEQFF. In nucleotides, the CDR3 is TGCGCCAGCAGCTCCGGGACGACTCCCTCCGGGAATGAGCAGTTCTTC.

This clonotype was counted between two and nine times. This chain links TRBV7-2 with TRBJ2-2; D remains unclear. Germline lookup yields CDR1 SGHTA and CDR2 FQGNSA. The V gene lost 3 bases and the J gene lost 7 bases, with 3 bases spanning the gap. CDR3 length: 11 amino acids. The CDR3 coding sequence is TGTGCCAGCAGCTTCATCGGGGAGCTGTTTTTT. Translation: CASSFIGELFF.

This clonotype has a count of ten or more. The chain is built from TRBV7-2 and TRBJ2-3; D remains unclear. The V gene's germline CDR1 is SGHTA and CDR2 FQGNSA. The V end was cut by 5 bases, the J end by 1 base, with 16 bases between. CDR3 size: 16 residues. CDR3 coding DNA: TGTGCCAGCAGCCGGCGATTAGCCCAACGCACAGATACGCAGTATTTT. Amino acid sequence: CASSRRLAQRTDTQYF.

The chain employs TRBV28 and TRBJ1-5; D is unresolved. CDR3 size: 12 residues. V was trimmed by 3 bases and J by 7 bases, leaving 7 bases between them. The germline V gene encodes CDR1 MDHEN and CDR2 SYDVKM. Written as DNA, the CDR3 is TGTGCCAGCAGTTTGACGGGGCAGCCCCAGCATTTT. This codes for CASSLTGQPQHF.

This CDR3 reads CASSQFSDSSYNEQFF. For the CDR3, the DNA is TGTGCCAGCAGCCAGTTCAGCGACAGCTCCTACAATGAGCAGTTCTTC. V gene TRBV14 combines with J gene TRBJ2-1; tentatively, D is TRBD1 (5 bases). The CDR3 consists of 16 residues. The germline V and J ends were trimmed by 3 bases and 0 bases, with 12 bases remaining between them. Germline V gives CDR1 SGHDN, CDR2 FVKESK.

V and J are TRBV28 and TRBJ2-6, with a possible D match to TRBD2 (5 bases). The ends were cut back, 7 bases at V and 2 bases at J, with 12 bases in the middle. Germline V gene lookup returns CDR1 MDHEN and CDR2 SYDVKM. This CDR3 comprises 15 residues. The CDR3 loop is CASTRVIPGANVLTF. Written as DNA, the CDR3 is TGTGCCAGCACGCGGGTCATCCCTGGGGCCAACGTCCTGACTTTC.

J is TRBJ2-7 and V is TRBV14; D uncertain. The CDR3 covers 13 residues. Germline CDR1 reads SGHDN; CDR2 reads FVKESK. The V gene lost 1 base and the J gene lost 3 bases, with 7 bases spanning the gap. The CDR3 DNA sequence: TGTGCCAGCAGCCAAGTCAATCTCTACGAGCAGTACTTC. Protein sequence: CASSQVNLYEQYF.

The rearrangement uses TRBV2 and TRBJ1-2, with D perhaps TRBD1 (6 bases). The CDR3 is 13 residues long. Germline V gene data show CDR1 as SNHLY and CDR2 as FYNNEI. Trimming removed 3 bases at V and 5 bases at J, with 10 bases between. CDR3 nucleotides: TGTGCCAGCAGTGATCAGGGGCAGTATGGCTACACCTTC. Protein sequence: CASSDQGQYGYTF.

This clonotype turned up a few times. The rearrangement uses TRBV6-6 and TRBJ2-5, with D maybe TRBD2 (6 bases). Germline assignment: CDR1 MNHNY and CDR2 SVGAGI (reference sequence). Between the trimmed V and J ends, which lost 7 bases and 5 bases, there was a span of 23 bases. There are 16 residues in the CDR3. The CDR3 is CASIYGLPSVGETQYF. The CDR3 bases are TGTGCCAGCATCTATGGACTACCCAGTGTCGGGGAGACCCAGTACTTC.

This chain joins TRBV7-4 and TRBJ2-2; 9 nucleotides match TRBD2. The V gene's germline CDR1 is SGHVT and CDR2 SQSDAQ. This CDR3 has 22 amino acids. V lost 2 bases to trimming and J lost 4 bases; unmatched junction nucleotides: 23. CDR3 DNA: TGTGCCAGCAGCTTAAGACACAACCAGGGGATTAGCGGGAGTAGGAGCACCGGGGAGCTGTTTTTT. This encodes CASSLRHNQGISGSRSTGELFF.

The V call is TRBV12-3 or TRBV12-4, the J call TRBJ1-2; 11 bases line up with TRBD1. J lost 4 bases, V lost 5 bases, and 3 bases had no gene match. The CDR3 totals 14 residues. The CDR3 bases are TGTGCCAGCAGTCTAGGGACAGGGGGCTATGGCTACACCTTC. Amino acid sequence: CASSLGTGGYGYTF.

This clonotype was observed a few times. V and J are TRBV28 and TRBJ2-1; TRBD1 or TRBD2 may be the D gene (5 bases each). Between the trimmed V and J ends, which lost 5 bases and 5 bases, there was a span of 13 bases. The germline gives CDR1 MDHEN, CDR2 SYDVKM. The length of the CDR3 is 14 residues. CDR3 amino acids: CASSPPGTNNEQFF. In DNA form, the CDR3 reads TGTGCCAGCAGTCCCCCCGGGACCAACAATGAGCAGTTCTTC.